This is a list of T cell receptor beta chains from one sample in a study of blood T cell repertoires in COVID-19. Only in-frame clones appear in the TCRdb table, and some are missing; sequencing was by immunoSEQ multiplex PCR. This repertoire shows roughly 150,000 clones, roughly four fifths found once; its top ten account for roughly 1.9%. Sequencing input: peripheral blood. The receptors shown here come from an elderly woman with acute or convalescent COVID-19. Both conserved end residues are part of each CDR3. A D gene is named only where the DNA matches it firmly. Size values are once, few and many counts, or a class for expanded clones, and some rows have none.

d_gene: -
v_gene: TRBV29-1
abundance: -
j_gene: TRBJ2-7
CDR3nt: TGCAGCGCCAAACAGGACCGAATTTACGAGCAGTACTTC
CDR3aa: CSAKQDRIYEQYF

d_gene: TRBD1
v_gene: TRBV6-8
abundance: -
j_gene: TRBJ1-5
CDR3nt: TGTGCCAGCAGTTACGGGGGACAGTCCTATCAGCCCCAGCATTTT
CDR3aa: CASSYGGQSYQPQHF

d_gene: -
v_gene: TRBV5-1
abundance: -
j_gene: TRBJ2-3
CDR3nt: TGCGCCAGCAGCTTTGTACCCACAGGAACAGATACGCAGTATTTT
CDR3aa: CASSFVPTGTDTQYF

d_gene: -
v_gene: TRBV7-9
abundance: -
j_gene: TRBJ2-1
CDR3nt: TGTGCCAGCAGCTTGTCGAATGAGCAGTTCTTC
CDR3aa: CASSLSNEQFF

d_gene: TRBD1
v_gene: TRBV6-5
abundance: -
j_gene: TRBJ1-1
CDR3nt: TGTGCCAGCAGAAGACAGGGGGCAGGGGACACTGAAGCTTTCTTT
CDR3aa: CASRRQGAGDTEAFF

d_gene: -
v_gene: TRBV4-1
abundance: -
j_gene: TRBJ1-2
CDR3nt: TGCGCCAGCAGCCAAGATAAGGCGGGAGCCTATGGCTACACCTTC
CDR3aa: CASSQDKAGAYGYTF

d_gene: -
v_gene: TRBV27
abundance: -
j_gene: TRBJ1-5
CDR3nt: TGTGCCAGCAGTTTTTCACGAGGGAATCAGCCCCAGCATTTT
CDR3aa: CASSFSRGNQPQHF

d_gene: -
v_gene: TRBV4-2
abundance: -
j_gene: TRBJ1-1
CDR3nt: TGTGCCAGCAGCCGGGAGACAGGGAACACTGAAGCTTTCTTT
CDR3aa: CASSRETGNTEAFF

d_gene: -
v_gene: TRBV4-3
abundance: -
j_gene: TRBJ2-3
CDR3nt: TGCGCCAGCAGCCAAGACCCAGGGAGGTTACCAGATACGCAGTATTTT
CDR3aa: CASSQDPGRLPDTQYF

d_gene: TRBD1
v_gene: TRBV3-1/TRBV3-2
abundance: -
j_gene: TRBJ1-2
CDR3nt: TGTGCCAGCAGCCCCCGGGACAGGGGCGACTATGGCTACACCTTC
CDR3aa: CASSPRDRGDYGYTF

d_gene: -
v_gene: TRBV18
abundance: -
j_gene: TRBJ2-2
CDR3nt: TGTGCCAGCTCACCGCGCTTGGGAGCCGGTCGGCTCCGGAAGGCGAACACCGGGGAGCTGTTTTTT
CDR3aa: CASSPRLGAGRLRKANTGELFF

d_gene: TRBD1
v_gene: TRBV7-9
abundance: -
j_gene: TRBJ2-1
CDR3nt: TGTGCCAGCAGCTACAGGGGGGAGTCGGTCTCTGAGCAGTTCTTC
CDR3aa: CASSYRGESVSEQFF

d_gene: TRBD1
v_gene: TRBV19
abundance: -
j_gene: TRBJ2-1
CDR3nt: TGTGCCAGTAGTGGGACAGGGCGGCGCAATGAGCAGTTCTTC
CDR3aa: CASSGTGRRNEQFF

d_gene: TRBD1
v_gene: TRBV14
abundance: -
j_gene: TRBJ2-2
CDR3nt: TGTGCCAGCAGCCAAGAAGAGGGGGCGGACACCGGGGAGCTGTTTTTT
CDR3aa: CASSQEEGADTGELFF

d_gene: -
v_gene: TRBV7-2
abundance: -
j_gene: TRBJ1-2
CDR3nt: TGTGCCAGCAGCTTAGTGTTGGGCCAGGGAAACGGCTACACCTTC
CDR3aa: CASSLVLGQGNGYTF

d_gene: -
v_gene: TRBV29-1
abundance: -
j_gene: TRBJ2-1
CDR3nt: TGCAGCGTTGAAGGGCGGGCGATGAACAATGAGCAGTTCTTC
CDR3aa: CSVEGRAMNNEQFF

d_gene: -
v_gene: TRBV3-1/TRBV3-2
abundance: -
j_gene: TRBJ2-3
CDR3nt: TGTGCCAGCAGGCACTTCAGCGGCACAGATACGCAGTATTTT
CDR3aa: CASRHFSGTDTQYF

d_gene: -
v_gene: TRBV6-5
abundance: many
j_gene: TRBJ2-7
CDR3nt: TGTGCCAGTCAGGGGCTAGCGGCCTACGAGCAGTACTTC
CDR3aa: CASQGLAAYEQYF

d_gene: -
v_gene: TRBV19
abundance: -
j_gene: TRBJ1-5
CDR3nt: TGTGCCAGTAGTATAGGGCAGGGTGTCCAGCCCCAGCATTTT
CDR3aa: CASSIGQGVQPQHF

d_gene: -
v_gene: TRBV6-5
abundance: -
j_gene: TRBJ1-5
CDR3nt: TGTGCCAGCAGTTCGAGTCGTAATCAGCCCCAGCATTTT
CDR3aa: CASSSSRNQPQHF

d_gene: -
v_gene: TRBV2
abundance: -
j_gene: TRBJ1-5
CDR3nt: TGTGCCAGCAGCAACCGGGACACAATCTATCAGCCCCAGCATTTT
CDR3aa: CASSNRDTIYQPQHF

d_gene: -
v_gene: TRBV3-1/TRBV3-2
abundance: -
j_gene: TRBJ2-7
CDR3nt: TGTGCCAGCGGAACGCGGCAGCCCTCCTACGAGCAGTACTTC
CDR3aa: CASGTRQPSYEQYF

d_gene: TRBD1
v_gene: TRBV25-1
abundance: -
j_gene: TRBJ2-7
CDR3nt: TGTGCCAGCAGCCGGACAGGGTACGAGCAGTACTTC
CDR3aa: CASSRTGYEQYF

d_gene: TRBD1
v_gene: TRBV7-6
abundance: -
j_gene: TRBJ2-7
CDR3nt: TGTGCCAGCAGCTGGGACAGGGGATACGAGCAGTACTTC
CDR3aa: CASSWDRGYEQYF

d_gene: -
v_gene: TRBV18
abundance: few
j_gene: TRBJ2-2
CDR3nt: TGTGCCAGCTCACCCCCTCGCGACGGGGAGCTGTTTTTT
CDR3aa: CASSPPRDGELFF

d_gene: -
v_gene: TRBV5-8
abundance: -
j_gene: TRBJ1-3
CDR3nt: TGTGCCAGCAGCTTGTGGAGGGCCTCTGGAAACACCATATATTTT
CDR3aa: CASSLWRASGNTIYF

d_gene: -
v_gene: TRBV28
abundance: -
j_gene: TRBJ1-2
CDR3nt: TGTGCCAGCAGTGAAACAGGGAACTATGGCTACACCTTC
CDR3aa: CASSETGNYGYTF

d_gene: -
v_gene: TRBV18
abundance: -
j_gene: TRBJ2-1
CDR3nt: TGTGCCAGCTCATCAAGGCCCCTGCGAGAAGCGGATGCCTACAATGAGCAGTTCTTC
CDR3aa: CASSSRPLREADAYNEQFF

d_gene: -
v_gene: TRBV21-1
abundance: -
j_gene: TRBJ1-1
CDR3nt: TGTGCCAGCAGCCCGGGACAGGGGAACACTGAAGCTTTCTTT
CDR3aa: CASSPGQGNTEAFF